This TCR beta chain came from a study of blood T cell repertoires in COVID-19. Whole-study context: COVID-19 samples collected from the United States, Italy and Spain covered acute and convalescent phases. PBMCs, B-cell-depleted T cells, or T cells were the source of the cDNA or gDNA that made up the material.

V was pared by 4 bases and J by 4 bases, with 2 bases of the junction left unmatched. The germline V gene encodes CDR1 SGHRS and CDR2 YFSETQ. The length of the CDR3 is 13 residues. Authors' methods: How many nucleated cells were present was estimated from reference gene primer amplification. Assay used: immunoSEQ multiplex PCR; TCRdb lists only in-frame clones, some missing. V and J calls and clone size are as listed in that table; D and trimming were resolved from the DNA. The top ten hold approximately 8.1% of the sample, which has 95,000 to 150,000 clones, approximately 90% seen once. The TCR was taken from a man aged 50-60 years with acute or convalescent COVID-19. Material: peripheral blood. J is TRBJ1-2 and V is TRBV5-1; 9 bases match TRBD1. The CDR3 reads CASSRDRAYGYTF. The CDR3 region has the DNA TGCGCCAGCAGCCGGGACAGGGCCTATGGCTACACCTTC.